A selection of T cell receptor beta chains follows, all from one sample in a study of cytomegalovirus exposure and HLA in healthy donors. This table comes from immunoSEQ multiplex PCR, and its TCRdb copy is limited to in-frame clones, with some not included. The sample carries about 110,000 clones, approximately 82% recorded once. The specimen sequenced was PBMCs. The receptors originated from a man aged 40-50 years in good health and CMV-seronegative. CDR3s include the opening cysteine and the closing phenylalanine or tryptophan. The order of the fields is D gene, V gene, clone size, J gene, CDR3 protein, CDR3 DNA. A D gene is named only where the DNA matches it firmly. The size field is filled for only some rows; it gives once, few, many or a size class.

>TRBD1|TRBV5-4|-|TRBJ1-2
CASSTGGTGGVDGYTF
TGTGCCAGCAGCACCGGCGGGACAGGGGGCGTCGATGGCTACACCTTC
>-|TRBV7-9|-|TRBJ1-2
CASGTPLLANYGYTF
TGTGCCAGCGGGACACCGCTCCTAGCTAACTATGGCTACACCTTC
>-|TRBV10-3|-|TRBJ1-2
CAISNRVSHGGYTF
TGTGCCATCAGTAACAGGGTCTCCCACGGGGGCTACACCTTC
>TRBD2|TRBV27|-|TRBJ2-7
CASSNTGGEQYF
TGTGCCAGCAGTAATACGGGGGGCGAGCAGTACTTC
>-|TRBV5-1|-|TRBJ1-1
CASSFESWANTEAFF
TGCGCCAGCAGCTTCGAAAGTTGGGCGAACACTGAAGCTTTCTTT
>TRBD1|TRBV6-5|few|TRBJ1-1
CASSYFYGQGGTEAFF
TGTGCCAGCAGTTACTTCTACGGACAGGGAGGGACTGAAGCTTTCTTT
>-|TRBV6-6|few|TRBJ2-7
CASTGTFSYEQYF
TGTGCCAGCACCGGGACATTCTCCTACGAGCAGTACTTC
>-|TRBV6-1|-|TRBJ1-5
CASSPNANQPQHF
TGTGCCAGCAGTCCTAATGCCAATCAGCCCCAGCATTTT
>TRBD2|TRBV10-1|-|TRBJ2-5
CASSEKLAGQETQYF
TGCGCCAGCAGTGAAAAACTAGCGGGGCAAGAGACCCAGTACTTC
>TRBD2|TRBV27|few|TRBJ2-7
CASSSGTSGGNEQYF
TGTGCCAGCAGTTCCGGGACTAGCGGGGGGAATGAGCAGTACTTC
>-|TRBV5-6|-|TRBJ1-2
CASSFYGRAGGYTF
TGTGCCAGCAGCTTTTACGGCCGTGCGGGTGGCTACACCTTC
>-|TRBV18|-|TRBJ2-7
CASSPPITPEQYF
TGTGCCAGCTCACCACCGATCACACCCGAGCAGTACTTC
>-|TRBV4-2|-|TRBJ2-3
CASSQGARNTDTQYF
TGTGCCAGCAGCCAAGGGGCCAGAAACACAGATACGCAGTATTTT
>-|TRBV6-6|few|TRBJ1-1
CASTPWGLEAFF
TGTGCCAGCACCCCTTGGGGGCTTGAAGCTTTCTTT
>TRBD1|TRBV6-1|-|TRBJ2-2
CASRRGQGTTGELFF
TGTGCCAGCAGGAGGGGACAGGGCACCACCGGGGAGCTGTTTTTT
>TRBD1|TRBV7-9|-|TRBJ1-2
CASSTGTGGGGYTF
TGTGCCAGCAGTACCGGGACAGGGGGAGGTGGCTACACCTTC
>TRBD2|TRBV5-4|-|TRBJ2-1
CASSWGLAGGGSYNEQFF
TGTGCCAGCAGCTGGGGTCTAGCGGGGGGCGGGTCCTACAATGAGCAGTTCTTC
>TRBD1|TRBV5-4|-|TRBJ2-5
CASSSPTGVRQETQYF
TGTGCCAGCAGCTCCCCGACAGGGGTGAGACAAGAGACCCAGTACTTC
>-|TRBV11-2|-|TRBJ2-4
CASSFNGGGKNIQYF
TGTGCCAGCAGCTTTAACGGGGGAGGCAAAAACATTCAGTACTTC
>TRBD2|TRBV7-3|-|TRBJ2-3
CASSLTGLTTDTQYF
TGTGCCAGCAGCTTAACGGGACTAACGACAGATACGCAGTATTTT
>-|TRBV9|-|TRBJ1-1
CASSVEAGVTEAFF
TGTGCCAGCAGCGTAGAGGCAGGGGTCACTGAAGCTTTCTTT
>TRBD1|TRBV5-1|once|TRBJ1-3
CASSPGGNRGPGNTIYF
TGCGCCAGCAGCCCCGGCGGAAACAGGGGGCCAGGAAACACCATATATTTT
>TRBD2|TRBV9|-|TRBJ2-5
CASSVGGSQETQYF
TGTGCCAGCAGCGTGGGCGGGAGCCAAGAGACCCAGTACTTC
>-|TRBV13|few|TRBJ1-2
CASSLVGASSNYGYTF
TGTGCCAGCAGCTTAGTTGGGGCCAGTTCTAACTATGGCTACACCTTC
>-|TRBV4-1|-|TRBJ2-6
CASSPPGTGANVLTF
TGCGCCAGCAGCCCCCCCGGGACTGGGGCCAACGTCCTGACTTTC
>TRBD2|TRBV29-1|-|TRBJ2-3
CSVETSGFRDTQYF
TGCAGCGTAGAGACTAGCGGGTTCAGGGATACGCAGTATTTT
>-|TRBV29-1|-|TRBJ2-5
CSVVRGEETQYF
TGCAGCGTTGTCAGGGGGGAAGAGACCCAGTACTTC
>TRBD1|TRBV2|few|TRBJ2-2
CASFGTGEQYTGELFF
TGTGCCAGTTTCGGGACAGGTGAACAATACACCGGGGAGCTGTTTTTT
>TRBD1|TRBV23-1|-|TRBJ1-5
CASSPPTGGIHQPQHF
TGCGCCAGCAGTCCTCCGACAGGGGGTATTCATCAGCCCCAGCATTTT
>-|TRBV9|few|TRBJ1-2
CASSPGQSYYGYTF
TGTGCCAGCAGCCCAGGACAGAGTTACTATGGCTACACCTTC
>-|TRBV21-1|-|TRBJ2-7
CASRRGIGGDYEQYF
TGTGCCAGCAGGAGGGGGATCGGGGGGGACTACGAGCAGTACTTC
>-|TRBV5-6|-|TRBJ1-3
CASSLVGGDTIYF
TGTGCCAGCAGCTTGGTAGGGGGTGACACCATATATTTT
>TRBD2|TRBV7-8|-|TRBJ2-7
CASSPSSGGGYEQYF
TGTGCCAGCAGCCCCTCTAGCGGGGGGGGATACGAGCAGTACTTC
>-|TRBV10-3|-|TRBJ1-2
CAISESEGYGYTF
TGTGCCATCAGTGAGTCGGAGGGATATGGCTACACCTTC
>-|TRBV5-5|-|TRBJ1-1
CASSPTGNTEAFF
TGTGCCAGCAGTCCGACAGGGAACACTGAAGCTTTCTTT
>TRBD1|TRBV5-6|-|TRBJ1-2
CASSSETGLNYGYTF
TGTGCCAGCAGCTCGGAGACAGGGTTAAACTATGGCTACACCTTC
>-|TRBV6-5|-|TRBJ1-2
CASSRILANYGYTF
TGTGCCAGCAGCCGAATCTTAGCTAACTATGGCTACACCTTC
>-|TRBV6-1|-|TRBJ2-3
CASSDVSGRDTQYF
TGTGCCAGCAGTGATGTGAGCGGCCGAGATACGCAGTATTTT
>TRBD1|TRBV5-4|-|TRBJ2-6
CASSPGQGLSGANVLTF
TGTGCCAGCAGCCCGGGACAGGGCCTCTCTGGGGCCAACGTCCTGACTTTC
>TRBD2|TRBV9|-|TRBJ2-5
CASSAGLAGTQETQYF
TGTGCCAGCAGCGCCGGACTAGCGGGAACCCAAGAGACCCAGTACTTC
>TRBD1|TRBV6-1|-|TRBJ1-1
CASRRTGGSTEAFF
TGTGCCAGCAGAAGGACAGGGGGAAGTACTGAAGCTTTCTTT
>-|TRBV6-6|-|TRBJ1-5
CASSSDRSNQPQHF
TGTGCCAGCAGTTCAGACAGGAGCAATCAGCCCCAGCATTTT
>TRBD2|TRBV19|-|TRBJ2-7
CASSIGASGSYEQYF
TGTGCCAGTAGTATCGGGGCTAGCGGGAGCTACGAGCAGTACTTC
>TRBD1|TRBV18|-|TRBJ1-1
CASSPGQGRAFF
TGTGCCAGCTCGCCGGGACAGGGAAGAGCTTTCTTT
>-|TRBV27|-|TRBJ2-7
CASIPNDRMGEQYF
TGTGCCAGCATCCCGAACGACAGGATGGGCGAGCAGTACTTC
>-|TRBV28|-|TRBJ2-1
CASSPRGGLYYNEQFF
TGTGCCAGCAGTCCGAGGGGGGGGTTATACTACAATGAGCAGTTCTTC
>TRBD1|TRBV29-1|-|TRBJ2-1
CSVGTGLYNEQFF
TGCAGCGTCGGGACAGGGTTGTACAATGAGCAGTTCTTC
>-|TRBV11-2|-|TRBJ2-1
CASSSAQGPHYNEQFF
TGTGCCAGCAGCTCCGCACAGGGACCCCACTACAATGAGCAGTTCTTC
>TRBD1|TRBV25-1|few|TRBJ1-2
CASSERQGANYGYTF
TGTGCCAGCAGTGAAAGGCAGGGGGCGAACTATGGCTACACCTTC
>-|TRBV5-1|-|TRBJ1-6
CASSPNGRSYNSPLHF
TGCGCCAGCAGCCCAAACGGCAGGTCTTATAATTCACCCCTCCACTTT
>TRBD2|TRBV10-3|-|TRBJ2-5
CAIRGGTSSETQYF
TGTGCCATCAGGGGGGGGACTAGCTCGGAGACCCAGTACTTC
>-|TRBV7-9|-|TRBJ1-1
CASSPRDTEAFF
TGTGCCAGCAGCCCCCGCGATACTGAAGCTTTCTTT
>-|TRBV6-1|-|TRBJ1-1
CASSEAFQGNGFF
TGTGCCAGCAGTGAAGCCTTCCAGGGGAACGGTTTCTTT
>TRBD1|TRBV27|-|TRBJ1-4
CASSDRQGSATNEKLFF
TGTGCCAGCAGTGACAGACAGGGGTCCGCAACTAATGAAAAACTGTTTTTT
>TRBD2|TRBV9|once|TRBJ2-1
CASSVSGGGNNEQFF
TGTGCCAGCAGCGTGAGCGGGGGGGGAAACAATGAGCAGTTCTTC
>TRBD1|TRBV7-2|-|TRBJ2-3
CASSSAGQGTDTQYF
TGTGCCAGCAGCTCGGCGGGACAGGGCACCGATACGCAGTATTTT
>-|TRBV5-1|-|TRBJ1-1
CASAGVVNIEAFF
TGCGCCAGCGCCGGGGTGGTGAACATTGAAGCTTTCTTT
>TRBD2|TRBV5-1|-|TRBJ2-1
CASSSSGGSYNEQFF
TGCGCCAGCAGCTCTTCCGGGGGGTCCTACAATGAGCAGTTCTTC
>-|TRBV28|-|TRBJ1-1
CASTQNTEAFF
TGTGCCAGCACCCAAAACACTGAAGCTTTCTTT
>TRBD1|TRBV7-6|-|TRBJ2-2
CASSIGGPGELFF
TGTGCCAGCAGCATAGGGGGCCCCGGGGAGCTGTTTTTT